The T cell receptor beta chain under discussion was sequenced for a study of blood T cell repertoires in COVID-19 (TCRdb year 2020). Context from the whole study: Collaborator samples came from the United States, Italy and Spain and covered acute and convalescent phases of COVID-19. The prospective study material was composed of cDNA or gDNA derived from T cells, B-cell-depleted T cells, or PBMCs. The dataset comprised deeply sampled blood TCRbeta repertoires from subjects exposed to, actively infected with, or recovered from COVID-19. The repertoires were made available in a free public database intended to serve as a resource for research on the immune response to SARS-CoV-2. The samples were drawn from two sources: the first 160 participants of the ongoing ImmuneRACE study, and 950 to 1,500 subjects contributed by 6 global collaborators. The sample metadata nearly always contained a de-identified subject ID, COVID-19 status, age in years and sex. Where HLA class I and class II types were available, the types were taken from metadata supplied by the sample provider, not from assay-based typing.

Worth noting for this clone: Its binding antigen is unknown. The input lacks base qualities; no much larger clone sits a single base away.

TCRbeta CDR3 regions were amplified from genomic DNA by means of the immunoSEQ Assay, a bias-controlled multiplex PCR. The original methods were these. Within the assay, amplification of reference gene primers was used to estimate how many nucleated cells each sample contained. To quantify the absolute abundance of each unique TCRbeta CDR3 rearrangement, sequence reads were collapsed and filtered. Productive Simpson clonality was computed per sample as the square root of Simpson's diversity index over productive rearrangements. TCRdb's version of the immuneACCESS table is confined to in-frame rearrangements and falls short of the full clone set. An unresolved V gene accounts for under half of the shortfall where checked; the remainder is of unknown origin. V and J calls and clone size follow that table, whereas D and trimming were derived from the DNA. This sample is represented by 200,000 to 300,000 clones; 84% of them were singletons. The ten largest clones add up to under 4.5% of the sample.

Findings and caveats that apply to the study as a whole: The quantity of clinical and demographic metadata differed by source and by participant and was supplied without curation.

Each collaborating institution followed its own protocols to collect whole blood in K2EDTA tubes. Collaborator samples were shipped for TCRbeta analysis as frozen whole blood, isolated PBMCs, or DNA extracted from either sample type. Sequences were obtained from peripheral blood. The TCR comes from a man in his fifties or sixties with acute or convalescent COVID-19.

The CDR3 protein sequence reads: CASSARAGDYHSEQFF. The nucleotide sequence is given as TGTGCCAGCAGCGCCAGAGCGGGAGACTATCATAGTGAGCAGTTCTTC. In this chain, TRBV7-9 is recombined with TRBJ2-1; 8 bases in between match TRBD2. The CDR3 runs 16 amino acids, cysteine and phenylalanine included. This entry keeps only the CDR3 DNA: 48 bases, framed from base 1. The germline V gene (reference sequence) specifies SEHNR as CDR1 and FQNEAQ as CDR2. Compared with germline, V lacks 5 bases and J lacks 9 bases; bases without a gene match: 15. Reference TRBV7-9 and TRBJ2-1 proteins supply the regions before and after the CDR3; the full variable domain is: DTGVSQNPRHKITKRGQNVTFRCDPISEHNRLYWYRQTLGQGPEFLTYFQNEAQLEKSRLLSDRFSAERPKGSFSTLEIQRTEQGDSAMYLCASSARAGDYHSEQFFGPGTRLTVL.